One T cell receptor beta chain is described in this entry. The antigen is not known. This sample stems from a study of memory CD4+ T cells and cytomegalovirus serostatus. Study as a whole: Healthy Belgian adult donors included roughly ten CMV-positive and 24 CMV-negative people.

Study findings and constraints: CD4+ memory repertoires contained about 40% of the 164 reported CMV TCRbeta sequences. The CMV-associated TCR signature appears largely within the CD4+ memory repertoire.

Sequencing was performed with immunoSEQ multiplex PCR; in TCRdb, only in-frame clones are kept and a portion is missing. The data show about 58,000 clones, roughly 84% seen once. Single viable CD3+CD4+CD8-CD45RO+ cells were sorted as the memory CD4+ T cells. V lost 4 bases and J 7 bases, leaving 14 bases between the germline ends. Germline values: CDR1 MNHNS, CDR2 SASEGT. The CDR3 runs to 14 residues. The V gene is TRBV6-1, the J gene TRBJ2-1; D is unresolved. The TCR originated in an adult in good health and CMV-seronegative. Some clones in this sample may be carry-over from other donors' samples. The sample comprised memory CD4+ T cells from blood. The CDR3 coding sequence is TGTGCCAGCAGTGGTCGCCAGCTCGGGAATGAGCAGTTCTTC. Translation gives CASSGRQLGNEQFF.